The 10 T cell receptor beta chains below come from one sample, sequenced in a study of PD-1 blockade in classical Hodgkin lymphoma. Time point: cycle 4 day 1 (C4D1), after 6 weeks of nivolumab. Each patient relapsed following autologous stem cell transplantation, and prior brentuximab vedotin exposure differed. Clones were sequenced by immunoSEQ multiplex PCR, and TCRdb holds only the in-frame ones, with some missing. The sample has some 93,000 clones, around 80% seen once. The sample was peripheral blood mononuclear cells (PBMCs), taken before the fourth cycle of nivolumab. These receptors all stem from a human donor with classical Hodgkin lymphoma.

This clone was seen more than once but under ten times. V gene TRBV9 combines with J gene TRBJ2-3; 10 nucleotides line up with TRBD2. This CDR3 is 17 amino acids long. V trimming: 1 base; J trimming: 5 bases; junction bases outside the gene matches: 10. The germline gives CDR1 SGDLS, CDR2 YYNGEE. The CDR3 DNA follows: TGTGCCAGCAGCGTAACGGCTAGCGGGAGTATGGGAGATACGCAGTATTTT. Amino acid sequence: CASSVTASGSMGDTQYF.

CDR3 residues: CASSQVVGERQPQHF. In DNA, the CDR3 is TGCGCCAGCAGCCAAGTGGTGGGGGAGAGACAGCCCCAGCATTTT. This chain links TRBV4-1 with TRBJ1-5; D possibly corresponds to TRBD1 (5 bases). V gave up 1 base and J gave up 7 bases, with 14 bases separating them. Germline loops: CDR1 MGHRA, CDR2 YSYEKL. This CDR3 is 15 amino acids long.

The chain recombines TRBV5-8 with TRBJ2-7; perhaps TRBD1 as D (6 bases). The CDR3 sequence is 13 residues long. CDR1 and CDR2 from the germline V gene are SGHTS and YDEGEE. Trimming pared 2 bases from V and 5 bases from J, leaving 11 bases between. The CDR3 region is CASSFAGAHEQYF. DNA for the CDR3: TGTGCCAGCAGCTTTGCAGGGGCCCACGAGCAGTACTTC.

V and J are TRBV5-4 and TRBJ2-5; perhaps TRBD2 as D (7 bases). V lost 4 bases, J lost 0 bases, and 19 bases lay in between. CDR1 and CDR2 from the germline V gene are SGHNT and YYREEE (reference sequence). This CDR3 contains 17 residues. The CDR3 DNA is TGTGCCAGCAGCACTAACACGGGGGGCCCGGACCAAGAGACCCAGTACTTC. It translates to CASSTNTGGPDQETQYF.

The chain is built from TRBV6-5 and TRBJ2-3; TRBD1 is a possible D gene (5 bases). The V and J ends lost 2 bases and 3 bases respectively, with 9 bases between them. The CDR3 contains 14 residues. CDR1 and CDR2 (germline): MNHEY, SVGAGI. This chain's CDR3 is CASSYGQGTDTQYF. Written as DNA, the CDR3 is TGTGCCAGCAGTTACGGGCAGGGAACAGATACGCAGTATTTT.

The chain has TRBV10-3 and TRBJ1-2; D perhaps matches TRBD1 (5 bases). The CDR3 covers 13 residues. Trimming cost V 5 bases and J 8 bases, with 15 bases left between them. Germline CDR1 and CDR2: ENHRY and SYGVKD. The CDR3 loop is CAISSLGTVGYTF. Here the CDR3 DNA reads TGTGCCATCAGTTCCCTTGGGACGGTGGGCTACACCTTC.

The chain has TRBV10-3 and TRBJ2-6; D is unresolved. This CDR3 is 14 amino acids long. Germline values: CDR1 ENHRY, CDR2 SYGVKD. V was cut by 3 bases and J by 4 bases, with 7 bases left in between. CDR3 region: CAISDRLGANVLTF. DNA for the CDR3: TGTGCCATCAGTGACAGACTGGGGGCCAACGTCCTGACTTTC.

The rearrangement links TRBV5-1 to TRBJ2-1; weak D call: TRBD2 (5 bases). This CDR3 has 15 amino acids. The V end lost 0 bases, the J end lost 7 bases, and 14 bases lay between the germline ends. Per germline, CDR1 SGHRS and CDR2 YFSETQ. The CDR3 loop is CASSLGERIWNEQFF. CDR3 nucleotide sequence: TGCGCCAGCAGCTTGGGGGAGCGGATCTGGAATGAGCAGTTCTTC.

This clone was observed many times. The chain has TRBV5-4 and TRBJ1-2, with D maybe TRBD1 (6 bases). V lost 0 bases, J lost 7 bases, and 10 bases lay in between. Per germline, CDR1 SGHNT and CDR2 YYREEE (reference sequence). The CDR3 covers 13 residues. In nucleotides, the CDR3 is TGTGCCAGCAGCTTGGTAGGGGGTGGTGGCTACACCTTC. This encodes CASSLVGGGGYTF.

The J gene is TRBJ2-1, the V gene TRBV6-5, with D unresolved. The V end was cut by 4 bases, the J end by 7 bases, with 8 bases between. Germline V gene data show CDR1 as MNHEY and CDR2 as SVGAGI. This CDR3 region has 12 residues. The chain's CDR3 is CASSSVGNEQFF. In DNA form, the CDR3 reads TGTGCCAGCAGTTCGGTAGGGAATGAGCAGTTCTTC.